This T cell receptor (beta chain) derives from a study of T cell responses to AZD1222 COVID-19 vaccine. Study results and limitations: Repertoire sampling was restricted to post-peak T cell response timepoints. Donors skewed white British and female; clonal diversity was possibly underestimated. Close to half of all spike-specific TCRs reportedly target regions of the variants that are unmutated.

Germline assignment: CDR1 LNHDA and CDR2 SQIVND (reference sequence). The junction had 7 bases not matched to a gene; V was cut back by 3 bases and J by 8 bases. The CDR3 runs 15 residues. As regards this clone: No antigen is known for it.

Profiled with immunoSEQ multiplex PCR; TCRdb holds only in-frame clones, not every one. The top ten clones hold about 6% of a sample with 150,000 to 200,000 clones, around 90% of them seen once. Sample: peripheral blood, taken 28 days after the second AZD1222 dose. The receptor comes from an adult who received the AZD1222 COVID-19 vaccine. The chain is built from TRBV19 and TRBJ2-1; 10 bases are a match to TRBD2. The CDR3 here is CASSITVAGGYEQFF. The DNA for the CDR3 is TGTGCCAGTAGTATCACGGTAGCGGGGGGTTATGAGCAGTTCTTC.